These 6 T cell receptor beta chains share one sample of origin, sequenced in a study of human T cells and chemical hapten exposure. Time point of the sample: patch test 3, about 24 weeks after DPC sensitization. Treatment indicated: therapeutic diphenylcyclopropenone sensitization with weekly scalp DPC. One entry per CDR3 protein results from TCRdb running MiXCR on the RACE reads. In the table there are under 130,000 distinct CDR3 sequences, less than 35% of which are singletons. This sample comprised whole blood, obtained in connection with sensitization to the hapten diphenylcyclopropenone (DPC). Source of these receptors: a man aged 35-49 years with alopecia areata. Some clones in this sample may be carry-over from other donors' samples.

This chain joins TRBV29-1 and TRBJ1-2; 7 bases map to TRBD1. The CDR3 totals 13 residues. From germline, CDR1 is SQVTM and CDR2 ANQGSEA. Trimming removed 7 bases from V and 3 bases from J; junction bases left unmatched: 8. CDR3 loop: CSASTGQDYGYTF. The CDR3 DNA reads as TGCAGCGCATCGACAGGGCAGGACTATGGCTACACCTTC.

This clonotype turned up a few times. This chain links TRBV7-2 with TRBJ2-7; TRBD2 is a possible D gene (6 bases). V was trimmed by 5 bases and J by 2 bases, leaving 28 bases between them. The length of the CDR3 is 19 residues. Germline CDR1 and CDR2: SGHTA and FQGNSA. In nucleotides, the CDR3 is TGTGCCAGCAGCCTACCTACTGGGGGGAGCGTATTTACCCCCTACGAGCAGTACTTC. Its protein product is CASSLPTGGSVFTPYEQYF.

The chain is built from TRBV7-9 and TRBJ2-4; possibly TRBD2 for D (5 bases). Looked up from germline, CDR1 is SEHNR and CDR2 is FQNEAQ (reference sequence). This CDR3 is built from 12 residues. The V gene lost 5 bases and the J gene lost 11 bases, with 13 bases spanning the gap. This chain's CDR3 is CASSEGHVVQYF. The CDR3 DNA follows: TGTGCCAGCAGCGAGGGCCATGTGGTTCAGTACTTC.

The J gene is TRBJ2-5, the V gene TRBV9; 11 nucleotides agree with TRBD2. After removal of 1 base from V and 2 bases from J, the junction contained 1 base not matched to a gene. The CDR3 totals 15 residues. Germline CDR1 and CDR2: SGDLS and YYNGEE. The CDR3 sequence is CASSVTSGGQETQYF. CDR3 nucleotides: TGTGCCAGCAGCGTAACTAGCGGGGGACAAGAGACCCAGTACTTC.

This chain joins TRBV29-1 and TRBJ2-7; no firm D call. Per germline, CDR1 SQVTM and CDR2 ANQGSEA. The CDR3 consists of 12 residues. Trimming took 7 bases from V and 3 from J, leaving 13 bases between them. CDR3 loop: CSASQSGYEQYF. Written as DNA, the CDR3 is TGCAGCGCCAGTCAGTCGGGCTACGAGCAGTACTTC.

V and J are TRBV9 and TRBJ2-5, with a tentative D call TRBD1 (6 bases). CDR3 length equals 15 residues. CDR1 and CDR2 from the germline V gene are SGDLS and YYNGEE. The V and J ends lost 3 bases and 5 bases respectively, with 17 bases between them. CDR3 sequence reads: CASSAQGIRSETQYF. CDR3 nucleotide sequence: TGTGCCAGCAGCGCACAGGGTATTAGGTCGGAGACCCAGTACTTC.